This is a list of T cell receptor beta chains from one sample in a study of blood T cell repertoires in COVID-19. TCRdb keeps only in-frame clones here, not all; method: immunoSEQ multiplex PCR. The sample lists some 66,000 clones, around 82% occurring once. Material: peripheral blood. Receptors were obtained from a man in his sixties with acute or convalescent COVID-19. Both conserved end residues are part of each CDR3. A D gene is named only where the DNA matches it firmly. Only some rows state a clone size, as once, few, many or a class for expanded clones.

j_gene	abundance	d_gene	v_gene	CDR3nt	CDR3aa
TRBJ1-3	NA	NA	TRBV5-6	TGTGCCAGCAGGTCCCTCAGGGGAGCTGGAAACACCATATATTTT	CASRSLRGAGNTIYF
TRBJ2-4	NA	NA	TRBV4-1	TGCGCCAGCAGCAACCCTAGCGAGGGGGCCAAAAACATTCAGTACTTC	CASSNPSEGAKNIQYF
TRBJ1-2	NA	NA	TRBV6-2/TRBV6-3	TGTGCCAGCAGTTCCCCGGTTTTGAGGAGACGTTATGGCTACACCTTC	CASSSPVLRRRYGYTF
TRBJ2-3	NA	TRBD2	TRBV10-3	TGTGCCATCAGTGGGACTAGCGCAGATACGCAGTATTTT	CAISGTSADTQYF
TRBJ1-1	NA	NA	TRBV5-5	TGTGCCAGCAGCCCGACCTACAGTCCCTTGAACACTGAAGCTTTCTTT	CASSPTYSPLNTEAFF
TRBJ1-2	few	NA	TRBV7-6	TGTGCCAGCAGCTCCCGGGATGCCTATGGCTACACCTTC	CASSSRDAYGYTF
TRBJ1-2	NA	TRBD1	TRBV7-2	TGTGCCAGCAGCCTCGGGACAGGCCTCGGCTACACCTTC	CASSLGTGLGYTF
TRBJ1-1	many	TRBD1	TRBV18	TGTGCCAGCTCACCCGGGACAGGGGGGGCCACTGAAGCTTTCTTT	CASSPGTGGATEAFF
TRBJ1-6	NA	NA	TRBV19	TGTGCCAGTAGTAAGACTGGAAATTCACCCCTCCACTTT	CASSKTGNSPLHF
TRBJ1-1	once	NA	TRBV4-3	TGCGCCAGCAGCCTTACGGGCGGGGCGAACACTGAAGCTTTCTTT	CASSLTGGANTEAFF
TRBJ1-1	NA	NA	TRBV5-8	TGTGCCAGCAGCTCAGGACAGAAAAGAATGAACACTGAAGCTTTCTTT	CASSSGQKRMNTEAFF
TRBJ2-5	NA	TRBD2	TRBV11-2	TGTGCCAGCAGCTTCGGCAGCTCAGCGGGGGCGGGAGAGACCCAGTACTTC	CASSFGSSAGAGETQYF
TRBJ1-6	once	NA	TRBV7-2	TGTGCCAGCAGCTTGTCTCTCTCCTATAATTCACCCCTCCACTTT	CASSLSLSYNSPLHF
TRBJ1-5	NA	NA	TRBV30	TGTGCCTGGAGCGCCTCCTTTCAGTATCAGCCCCAGCATTTT	CAWSASFQYQPQHF
TRBJ1-2	NA	NA	TRBV4-1	TGCGCCAGCAGCCTAACTCTGGACTTATATGGCTACACCTTC	CASSLTLDLYGYTF
TRBJ2-2	NA	NA	TRBV5-1	TGCGCCAGCAGCCAGGGACATCTCACCGGGGAGCTGTTTTTT	CASSQGHLTGELFF
TRBJ1-6	NA	TRBD1	TRBV5-6	TGTGCCAGCAGCTCCTCCCCCCGACAGGGATATTCACCCCTCCACTTT	CASSSSPRQGYSPLHF
TRBJ1-1	NA	NA	TRBV7-8	TGTGCCAGCAGCTTCAGGAGGCAGTCTGAAGCTTTCTTT	CASSFRRQSEAFF
TRBJ1-3	NA	NA	TRBV19	TGTGCCAGTAAGGTGGCGGGTCTGGCAAACACCATATATTTT	CASKVAGLANTIYF
TRBJ1-6	NA	NA	TRBV5-8	TGTGCCAGCAGCTTGGTGGCGGCTAGCTCCTATAATTCACCCCTCCACTTT	CASSLVAASSYNSPLHF
TRBJ1-5	NA	TRBD1	TRBV7-6	TGTGCCAGCAGCTTAGCAGGACAGGGTCCCCATCAGCCCCAGCATTTT	CASSLAGQGPHQPQHF
TRBJ1-3	NA	NA	TRBV7-2	TGTGCCAGCAGCTTCCAGTTCTCTGGAAACACCATATATTTT	CASSFQFSGNTIYF